This T cell receptor beta chain came from a study of Graves' ophthalmopathy and Graves' hyperthyroidism. This clonotype was seen many times. Looked up from germline, CDR1 is DFQATT and CDR2 is SNEGSKA (reference sequence). V lost 5 bases, J lost 4 bases, and 15 bases lay in between. The CDR3 contains 14 residues. CDR3 regions of TCR beta were amplified from RNA transcripts. Second-round multiplex PCR came after first-round RT-PCR with HTBI primers. In TCRdb, the multiplex PCR reads were re-called with MiXCR into one record per CDR3 protein. The repertoire holds 40,000 to 45,000 distinct CDR3 sequences, with approximately 52% as singletons.

The sample taken for sequencing was peripheral blood. The receptor's source is an adult man with Graves' ophthalmopathy. The V and J genes are TRBV20-1 and TRBJ2-1, with a tentative D call TRBD1 (6 bases). The CDR3 DNA follows: TGCAGTGCTCTTCCCGGACAGAATTACAATGAGCAGTTCTTC. Translating it yields CSALPGQNYNEQFF.